A single sample is the source of the 26 T cell receptor beta chains below, sequenced in a study of CD8 T cells in Susac syndrome. The authors reverse transcribed about 0.5 to 1 ug RNA with random hexamers. TCRdb used MiXCR to reprocess the immunoSEQ multiplex PCR reads, holding one entry per CDR3 protein. The sample gives about 140,000 distinct CDR3 sequences, almost 96% of which show up once; 0.065% to 0.1% is in the top ten. The material sequenced was CD4+ T cells from PBMCs. These receptors all come from a human donor with Susac syndrome.

J is TRBJ2-7 and V is TRBV20-1; 10 nucleotides agree with TRBD1. The CDR3 has 14 amino acids. The ends lost 1 base at V and 2 bases at J; junction bases unmatched: 2. CDR1 and CDR2 from the germline V gene are DFQATT and SNEGSKA (reference sequence). CDR3 DNA sequence: TGCAGTGCTAGAGTAGGACAGGGGGCCTACGAGCAGTACTTC. This codes for CSARVGQGAYEQYF.

The chain links TRBV28 to TRBJ2-7, with 9 bases aligning to TRBD1. Looked up from germline, CDR1 is MDHEN and CDR2 is SYDVKM. There are 14 residues in the CDR3. With V trimmed by 6 bases and J by 3 bases, 6 bases remained unmatched. The CDR3 coding sequence is TGTGCCAGCAGATCAGACAGGGGGAGCTACGAGCAGTACTTC. Protein: CASRSDRGSYEQYF.

The chain combines TRBV18 with TRBJ2-1; D is unresolved. V shed 1 base and J shed 7 bases, with 5 bases lying between them. Germline lookup yields CDR1 KGHSH and CDR2 LQKENI. The CDR3 extends over 12 amino acids. This CDR3 is CASSPRVNEQFF. The CDR3 coding sequence is TGTGCCAGCTCACCACGAGTGAATGAGCAGTTCTTC. Full variable domain (outside the CDR3, taken from reference TRBV18 and TRBJ2-1): NAGVMQNPRHLVRRRGQEARLRCSPMKGHSHVYWYRQLPEEGLKFMVYLQKENIIDESGMPKERFSAEFPKEGPSILRIQQVVRGDSAAYFCASSPRVNEQFFGPGTRLTVL.

This clonotype was seen once. Here the CDR3 DNA reads TGTGCCAGCTCACCGGGACAGGGAGGTGCTTTCTTT. Residues: CASSPGQGGAFF. The V call is TRBV18, the J call TRBJ1-1; the match to TRBD1 covers 9 bases. Trimming at V came to 3 bases and at J to 11 bases, leaving 4 bases not matched to a gene. In germline, CDR1 is KGHSH, CDR2 LQKENI. The CDR3 runs to 12 residues.

This sequence joins TRBV14 and TRBJ2-5; D unresolved. Germline CDR1 SGHDN, CDR2 FVKESK. The CDR3 has 13 residues. The V gene lost 2 bases and the J gene lost 6 bases, with 10 bases spanning the gap. CDR3 coding DNA: TGTGCCAGCAGCCAATACCACGAGCAGACCCAGTACTTC. Protein: CASSQYHEQTQYF.

The gene calls are TRBV20-1 and TRBJ2-1; 8 nucleotides line up with TRBD2. The junction had 6 bases not matched to a gene; V was cut back by 3 bases and J by 2 bases. CDR3 length equals 15 residues. The germline gives CDR1 DFQATT, CDR2 SNEGSKA (reference sequence). The CDR3 DNA follows: TGCAGTGCTAGGGTTACTAGCGGCCCCTACAATGAGCAGTTCTTC. Its protein product is CSARVTSGPYNEQFF.

This sequence joins TRBV12-3 or TRBV12-4 and TRBJ1-5; the match to TRBD1 covers 10 bases. The CDR3 sequence is 15 residues long. The V and J ends lost 3 bases and 7 bases, in that order; junction bases with no gene match: 6. The CDR3 is CASSLGQGFLQPQHF. The DNA of the CDR3 is TGTGCCAGCAGTTTGGGACAGGGGTTTTTGCAGCCCCAGCATTTT.

The rearrangement links TRBV7-9 to TRBJ2-2; D ambiguous. Germline V gene lookup returns CDR1 SEHNR and CDR2 FQNEAQ (reference sequence). This CDR3 has 13 residues. V dropped 0 bases and J dropped 7 bases, with 6 bases sitting between them. The CDR3 nucleotides are TGTGCCAGCAGCTTAGCGGAGTACGGGGAGCTGTTTTTT. This codes for CASSLAEYGELFF. The full variable domain, with the rest looked up from reference TRBV7-9 and TRBJ2-2, is DTGVSQNPRHKITKRGQNVTFRCDPISEHNRLYWYRQTLGQGPEFLTYFQNEAQLEKSRLLSDRFSAERPKGSFSTLEIQRTEQGDSAMYLCASSLAEYGELFFGEGSRLTVL.

The chain has TRBV7-9 and TRBJ2-5, with unresolved D. Trimming shortened V by 5 bases and J by 4 bases, and 11 bases separated the two germline ends. Germline CDR1 SEHNR, CDR2 FQNEAQ (reference sequence). This CDR3 contains 13 residues. The CDR3, as DNA: TGTGCCAGCAGCCCCATGGGGATAGAGACCCAGTACTTC. It codes for CASSPMGIETQYF.

This clonotype appeared once. V and J are TRBV2 and TRBJ2-3; D is perhaps TRBD1 (5 bases). The CDR3 has 16 amino acids. In germline, CDR1 is SNHLY, CDR2 FYNNEI. With 3 bases removed from V and 2 bases from J, the gap between germline ends came to 15 bases. CDR3: CASSDEDKFYTDTQYF. The CDR3, as DNA: TGTGCCAGCAGTGACGAGGACAAATTCTACACAGATACGCAGTATTTT.

The chain has TRBV6-2 or TRBV6-3 and TRBJ1-2; no clear D. Germline CDR1 is MNHEY and CDR2 is SVGEGT. The V end was cut by 0 bases, the J end by 4 bases, with 9 bases between. The CDR3 spans 14 residues. The CDR3 DNA sequence: TGTGCCAGCAGTTACTCAGAGGGAATCTATGGCTACACCTTC. As protein: CASSYSEGIYGYTF.

The V call is TRBV6-5, the J call TRBJ2-5; possibly TRBD1 for D (8 bases). The CDR3 runs to 15 residues. V dropped 0 bases and J dropped 4 bases, with 12 bases sitting between them. In germline, CDR1 is MNHEY, CDR2 SVGAGI. The CDR3 loop is CASSYSYRGGETQYF. The CDR3 DNA follows: TGTGCCAGCAGTTACTCCTACAGGGGGGGAGAGACCCAGTACTTC.

The rearrangement links TRBV20-1 to TRBJ2-7, with D perhaps matching TRBD2 (5 bases). V was shortened by 0 bases and J by 7 bases, with 22 bases between the two germline ends. The CDR3 is made up of 16 amino acids. The germline CDR1 and CDR2 sequences are DFQATT and SNEGSKA (reference sequence). The CDR3 DNA follows: TGCAGTGCTAGAGATCTGCTCAAACACGCCTCGGGGGAGCAGTACTTC. Translation: CSARDLLKHASGEQYF.

The rearrangement links TRBV11-2 to TRBJ2-5, with 8 bases matching TRBD2. Losses at the gene ends were 5 bases for V and 5 bases for J; bases not matched to a gene: 13. This CDR3 is built from 16 residues. Germline assignment: CDR1 SGHAT and CDR2 FQNNGV. For the CDR3, the DNA is TGTGCCAGCAGCGATTATAGCGGGGCCTTGGAGGAGACCCAGTACTTC. Protein: CASSDYSGALEETQYF.

The chain joins TRBV2 to TRBJ2-1; a possible D gene is TRBD2 (5 bases). V was clipped by 3 bases and J by 10 bases, with 7 bases between them. CDR3 length: 11 amino acids. Germline V CDR1 and CDR2: SNHLY, FYNNEI. In DNA, the CDR3 is TGTGCCAGCAGTGACTGGGAGGAGCAGTTCTTC. Translation gives CASSDWEEQFF.

The chain employs TRBV9 and TRBJ2-7; D is undetermined. The V end lost 3 bases, the J end lost 7 bases, and 11 bases lay between the germline ends. Germline assignment: CDR1 SGDLS and CDR2 YYNGEE. The CDR3 loop spans 12 amino acids. DNA for the CDR3: TGTGCCAGCAGCGCCCAGGCCGGGGAGCAGTACTTC. Its protein product is CASSAQAGEQYF.

The rearrangement joins TRBV18 to TRBJ1-4; TRBD1 agrees at 7 bases. The CDR3 extends over 17 amino acids. CDR1 and CDR2 from the germline V gene are KGHSH and LQKENI. The trim removed 4 bases at V and 5 bases at J, leaving 13 bases unmatched. CDR3 nucleotides: TGTGCCAGCTCACGGGGCGTACGGACAGGCCTAAATGAAAAACTGTTTTTT. As protein: CASSRGVRTGLNEKLFF. The variable domain in full, completed from reference TRBV18 and TRBJ1-4, reads NAGVMQNPRHLVRRRGQEARLRCSPMKGHSHVYWYRQLPEEGLKFMVYLQKENIIDESGMPKERFSAEFPKEGPSILRIQQVVRGDSAAYFCASSRGVRTGLNEKLFFGSGTQLSVL.

The V and J genes are TRBV2 and TRBJ1-2; D might be TRBD1 (5 bases). This CDR3 comprises 15 residues. The V gene lost 0 bases and the J gene lost 3 bases, with 11 bases spanning the gap. Germline assignment: CDR1 SNHLY and CDR2 FYNNEI. CDR3 DNA: TGTGCCAGCAGTGAAGCGTCTGGGGGGTACTATGGCTACACCTTC. Amino acid sequence: CASSEASGGYYGYTF.

The chain recombines TRBV24-1 with TRBJ2-1; 10 bases fit TRBD2. The CDR3 is 14 amino acids. The V and J ends lost 3 bases and 10 bases, in that order; junction bases with no gene match: 5. Germline lookup yields CDR1 KGHDR and CDR2 SFDVKD. The CDR3 nucleotides read TGTGCCACCAGTGATACCAGGACTAGCGGCGAGCAGTTCTTC. Its protein product is CATSDTRTSGEQFF.

CDR3 nucleotides: TGCAGTGCCATGGCGGATTATGGCTACACCTTC. It translates to CSAMADYGYTF. The V gene is TRBV20-1, the J gene TRBJ1-2; no definite D call. The CDR3 consists of 11 residues. V shed 6 bases and J shed 5 bases, with 10 bases lying between them. Germline loops: CDR1 DFQATT, CDR2 SNEGSKA (reference sequence).

With respect to this clonotype: The junction shows a germline mismatch at one end, possibly a read error. The CDR3 nucleotides read TGCGCCAGCAGCGGGACTAGCTCCTTCAATGAGCAGTTCTTC. This encodes CASSGTSSFNEQFF. V usage is TRBV5-1 and J usage is TRBJ2-1; 9 nucleotides align to TRBD2. Germline CDR1 reads SGHRS; CDR2 reads YFSETQ. There are 14 residues in the CDR3.

This chain joins TRBV18 and TRBJ1-5, with 9 bases identical to TRBD1. The ends lost 1 base at V and 3 bases at J; junction bases unmatched: 1. The CDR3 has 15 amino acids. The germline V gene encodes CDR1 KGHSH and CDR2 LQKENI. The CDR3 loop is CASSPRDRVNQPQHF. The CDR3 bases are TGTGCCAGCTCACCACGGGACAGGGTCAATCAGCCCCAGCATTTT.

This chain uses TRBV21-1 with TRBJ1-1; the table's D gene call, TRBD1, was not cross checked with the DNA. TRBV21-1 is described as a pseudogene. This CDR3 has 14 residues. The CDR3 loop is CASHRTGGVTEAFF. CDR3 DNA: TGTGCCAGCCACCGGACAGGGGGTGTCACTGAAGCTTTCTTT.

The sample holds one count of this clonotype. The chain carries TRBV4-1 and TRBJ2-6; D is ambiguous. Looked up from germline, CDR1 is MGHRA and CDR2 is YSYEKL. The CDR3 contains 14 residues. V lost 0 bases, J lost 4 bases, and 4 bases lay in between. DNA of the CDR3: TGCGCCAGCAGCCAAGATCCCGGGGCCAACGTCCTGACTTTC. It specifies CASSQDPGANVLTF.

On this clonotype: At one end the junction does not follow the germline gene, possibly because of a read error. This rearrangement joins TRBV7-7 to TRBJ2-5, with D possibly matching TRBD2 (6 bases). The CDR3 runs 15 residues. CDR1 is SSHAT, CDR2 FNYEAQ, per germline (reference sequence). The CDR3 bases are TGTGCTAGCAGCTTAGGAGGGACTTCTGGGGAGACCCAGTACTTC. Protein: CASSLGGTSGETQYF.

V and J are TRBV29-1 and TRBJ2-3; 9 nucleotides match TRBD2. Trimming removed 7 bases from V and 2 bases from J; junction bases left unmatched: 7. CDR1 and CDR2 from the germline V gene are SQVTM and ANQGSEA. The CDR3 extends over 14 amino acids. Here the CDR3 reads CSARLAGLTDTQYF. The CDR3 DNA follows: TGCAGCGCCCGTCTAGCGGGGCTCACAGATACGCAGTATTTT.